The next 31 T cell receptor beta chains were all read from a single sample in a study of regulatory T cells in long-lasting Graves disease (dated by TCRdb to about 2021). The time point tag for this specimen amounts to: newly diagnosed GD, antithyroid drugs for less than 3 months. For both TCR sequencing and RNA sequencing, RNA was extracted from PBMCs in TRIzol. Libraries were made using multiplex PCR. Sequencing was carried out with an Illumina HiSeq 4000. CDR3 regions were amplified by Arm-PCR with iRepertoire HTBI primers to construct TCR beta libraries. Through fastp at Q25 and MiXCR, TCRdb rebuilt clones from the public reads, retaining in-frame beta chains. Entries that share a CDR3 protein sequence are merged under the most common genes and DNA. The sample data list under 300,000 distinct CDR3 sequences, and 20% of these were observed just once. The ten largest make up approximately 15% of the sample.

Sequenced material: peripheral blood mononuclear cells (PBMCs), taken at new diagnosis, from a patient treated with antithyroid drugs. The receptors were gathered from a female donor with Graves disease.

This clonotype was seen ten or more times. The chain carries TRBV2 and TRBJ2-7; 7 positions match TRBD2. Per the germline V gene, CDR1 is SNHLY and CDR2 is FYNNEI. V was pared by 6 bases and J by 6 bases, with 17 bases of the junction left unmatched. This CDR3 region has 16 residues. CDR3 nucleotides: TGTGCCAGCAGCTTCACCATACTTCCGGGGGGAAGCGAGCAGTACTTC. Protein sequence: CASSFTILPGGSEQYF.

The DNA for the CDR3 is TGTGCCAGCAGCCCTAGACTAGCGGGAGATAAGACCCAGTACTTC. Its protein product is CASSPRLAGDKTQYF. The chain has TRBV6-1 and TRBJ2-5, with 12 nucleotides matching TRBD2. Per germline, CDR1 MNHNS and CDR2 SASEGT. With V trimmed by 6 bases and J by 6 bases, 8 bases remained unmatched. CDR3 size: 15 residues.

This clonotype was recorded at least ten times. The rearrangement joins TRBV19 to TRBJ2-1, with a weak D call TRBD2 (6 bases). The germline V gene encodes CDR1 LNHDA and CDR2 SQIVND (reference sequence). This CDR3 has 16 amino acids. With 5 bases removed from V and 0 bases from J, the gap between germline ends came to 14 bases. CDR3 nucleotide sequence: TGTGCCAGTAGTCCCTTTCTAGCGTCCTCCTACAATGAGCAGTTCTTC. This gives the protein CASSPFLASSYNEQFF.

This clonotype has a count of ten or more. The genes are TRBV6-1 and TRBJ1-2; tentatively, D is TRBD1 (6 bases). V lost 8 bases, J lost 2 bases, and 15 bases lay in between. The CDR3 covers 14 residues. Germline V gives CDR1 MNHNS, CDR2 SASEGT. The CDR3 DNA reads TGTGCCAGCTCCGATGGCAGGGGAAACTATGGCTACACCTTC. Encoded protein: CASSDGRGNYGYTF.

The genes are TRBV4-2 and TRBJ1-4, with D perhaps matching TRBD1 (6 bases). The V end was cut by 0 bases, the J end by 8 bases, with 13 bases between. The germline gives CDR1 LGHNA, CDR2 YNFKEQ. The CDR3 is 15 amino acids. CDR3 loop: CASSQDRGGREKLFF. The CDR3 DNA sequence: TGTGCCAGCAGCCAAGATCGGGGGGGCCGAGAAAAACTGTTTTTT.

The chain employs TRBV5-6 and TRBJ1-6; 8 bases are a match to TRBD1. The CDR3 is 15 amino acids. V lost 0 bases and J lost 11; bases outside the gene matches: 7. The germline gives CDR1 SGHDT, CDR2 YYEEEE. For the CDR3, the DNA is TGTGCCAGCAGCTTGGGACAGGGGACGGGCGCACCCCTCCACTTT. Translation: CASSLGQGTGAPLHF.

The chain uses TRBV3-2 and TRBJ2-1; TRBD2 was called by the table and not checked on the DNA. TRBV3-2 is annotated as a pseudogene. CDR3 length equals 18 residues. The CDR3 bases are TGTGCCAGCAGCCCGGGACTAGCGGGAGGGTGTTCCTACAATGAGCAGTTCTTC. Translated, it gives CASSPGLAGGCSYNEQFF.

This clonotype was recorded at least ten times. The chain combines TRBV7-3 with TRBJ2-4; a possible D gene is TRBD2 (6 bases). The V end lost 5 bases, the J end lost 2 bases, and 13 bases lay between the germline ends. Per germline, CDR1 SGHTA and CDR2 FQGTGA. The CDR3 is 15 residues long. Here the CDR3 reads CASSPRGGSKNIQYF. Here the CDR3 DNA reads TGTGCCAGCAGCCCTCGCGGAGGGTCCAAAAACATTCAGTACTTC. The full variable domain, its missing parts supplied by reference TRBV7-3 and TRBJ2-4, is GAGVSQTPSNKVTEKGKYVELRCDPISGHTALYWYRQSLGQGPEFLIYFQGTGAADDSGLPNDRFFAVRPEGSVSTLKIQRTERGDSAVYLCASSPRGGSKNIQYFGAGTRLSVL.

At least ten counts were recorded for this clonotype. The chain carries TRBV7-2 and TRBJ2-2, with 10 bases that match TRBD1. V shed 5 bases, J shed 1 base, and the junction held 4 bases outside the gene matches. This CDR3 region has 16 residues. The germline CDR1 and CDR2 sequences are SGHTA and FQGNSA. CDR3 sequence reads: CASSQRTGGNTGELFF. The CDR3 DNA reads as TGTGCCAGCAGCCAAAGGACAGGGGGGAACACCGGGGAGCTGTTTTTT.

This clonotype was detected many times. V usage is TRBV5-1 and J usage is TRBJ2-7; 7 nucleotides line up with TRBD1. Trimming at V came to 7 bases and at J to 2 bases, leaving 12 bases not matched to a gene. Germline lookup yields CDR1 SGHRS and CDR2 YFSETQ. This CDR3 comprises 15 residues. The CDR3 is CASGPSGTAAYEQYF. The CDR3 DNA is TGCGCCAGCGGACCTTCCGGGACAGCCGCCTACGAGCAGTACTTC. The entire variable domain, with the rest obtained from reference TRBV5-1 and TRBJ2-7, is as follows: KAGVTQTPRYLIKTRGQQVTLSCSPISGHRSVSWYQQTPGQGLQFLFEYFSETQRNKGNFPGRFSGRQFSNSRSEMNVSTLELGDSALYLCASGPSGTAAYEQYFGPGTRLTVT.

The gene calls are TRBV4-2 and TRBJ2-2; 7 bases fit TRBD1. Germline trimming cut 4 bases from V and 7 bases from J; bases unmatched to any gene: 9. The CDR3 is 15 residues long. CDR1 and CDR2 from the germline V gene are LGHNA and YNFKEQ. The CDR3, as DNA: TGTGCCAGCAGCCCTGGGACAGCGTCCTTCGGGGAGCTGTTTTTT. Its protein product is CASSPGTASFGELFF.

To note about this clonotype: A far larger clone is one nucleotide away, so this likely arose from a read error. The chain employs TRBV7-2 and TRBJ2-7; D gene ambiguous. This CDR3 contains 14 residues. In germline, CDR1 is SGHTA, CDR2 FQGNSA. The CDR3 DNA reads TGTGCCAGCAGCCGGACCCTAGAATCCTACGAGCGGTACTTC. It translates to CASSRTLESYERYF.

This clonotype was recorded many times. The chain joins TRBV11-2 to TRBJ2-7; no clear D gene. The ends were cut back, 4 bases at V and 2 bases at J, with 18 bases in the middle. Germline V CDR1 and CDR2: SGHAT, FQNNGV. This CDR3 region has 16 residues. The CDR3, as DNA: TGTGCCAGCAGCTCTCCGAGAACCAATAGAACCTACGAGCAGTACTTC. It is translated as CASSSPRTNRTYEQYF.

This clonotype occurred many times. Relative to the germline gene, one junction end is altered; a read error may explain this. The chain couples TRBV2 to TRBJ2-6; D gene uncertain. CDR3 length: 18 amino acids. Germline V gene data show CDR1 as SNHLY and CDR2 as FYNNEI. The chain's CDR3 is CASNEALPRGLGANVLTF. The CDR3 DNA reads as TGTGCCAGCAATGAAGCGCTACCAAGAGGTCTCGGGGCCAACGTCCTGACTTTC.

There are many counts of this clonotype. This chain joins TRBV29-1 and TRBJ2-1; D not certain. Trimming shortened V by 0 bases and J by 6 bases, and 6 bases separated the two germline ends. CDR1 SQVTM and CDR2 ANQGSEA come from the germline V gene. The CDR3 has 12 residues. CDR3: CSVEEGLNEQFF. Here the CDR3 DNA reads TGCAGCGTTGAAGAAGGGCTCAATGAGCAGTTCTTC.

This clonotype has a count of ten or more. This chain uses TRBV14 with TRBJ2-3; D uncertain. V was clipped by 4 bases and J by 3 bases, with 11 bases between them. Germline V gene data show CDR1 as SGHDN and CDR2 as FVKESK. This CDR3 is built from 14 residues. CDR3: CASSRAALTDTQYF. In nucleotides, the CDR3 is TGTGCCAGCAGCCGAGCCGCCTTGACAGATACGCAGTATTTT.

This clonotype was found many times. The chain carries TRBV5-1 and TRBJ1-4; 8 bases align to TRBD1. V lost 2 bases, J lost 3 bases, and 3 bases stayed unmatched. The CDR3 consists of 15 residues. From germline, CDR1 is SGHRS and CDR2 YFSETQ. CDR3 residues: CASSFQGAANEKLFF. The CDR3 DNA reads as TGCGCCAGCAGCTTTCAGGGGGCGGCTAATGAAAAACTGTTTTTT.

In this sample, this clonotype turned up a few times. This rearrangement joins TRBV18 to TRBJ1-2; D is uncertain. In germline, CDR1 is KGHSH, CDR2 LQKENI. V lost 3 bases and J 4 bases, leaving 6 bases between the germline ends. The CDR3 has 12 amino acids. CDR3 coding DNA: TGTGCCAGCTCACCCGGGGTCTATGGCTACACCTTC. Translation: CASSPGVYGYTF.

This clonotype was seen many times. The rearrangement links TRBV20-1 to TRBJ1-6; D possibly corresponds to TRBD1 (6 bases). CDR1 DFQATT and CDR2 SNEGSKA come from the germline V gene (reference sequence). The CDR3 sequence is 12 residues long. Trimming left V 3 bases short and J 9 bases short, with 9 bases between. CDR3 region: CSARRGGSPLHF. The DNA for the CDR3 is TGCAGTGCTAGGAGGGGGGGTTCACCCCTCCACTTT.

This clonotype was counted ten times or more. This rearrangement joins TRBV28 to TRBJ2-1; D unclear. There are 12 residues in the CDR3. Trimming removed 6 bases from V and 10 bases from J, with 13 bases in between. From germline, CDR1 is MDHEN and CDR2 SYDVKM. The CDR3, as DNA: TGTGCCAGCAGACTTCCTTTCAGGGAGCAGTTCTTC. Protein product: CASRLPFREQFF.

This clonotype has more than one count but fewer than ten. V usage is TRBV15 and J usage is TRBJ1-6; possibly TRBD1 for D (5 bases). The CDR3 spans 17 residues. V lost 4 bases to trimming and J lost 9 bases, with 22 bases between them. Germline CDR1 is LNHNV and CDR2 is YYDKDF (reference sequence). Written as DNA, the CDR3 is TGTGCCACCAGCACCCGGAGAGGAGGGGACCCTGGTTCACCCCTCCACTTT. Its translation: CATSTRRGGDPGSPLHF.

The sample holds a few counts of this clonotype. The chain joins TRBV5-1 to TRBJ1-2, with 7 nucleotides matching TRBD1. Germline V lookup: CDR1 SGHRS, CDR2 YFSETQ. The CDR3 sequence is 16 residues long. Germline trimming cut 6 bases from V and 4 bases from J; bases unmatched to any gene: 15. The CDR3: CASTEKPTGSGYGYTF. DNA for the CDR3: TGCGCCAGCACCGAGAAACCGACAGGGAGTGGCTATGGCTACACCTTC.

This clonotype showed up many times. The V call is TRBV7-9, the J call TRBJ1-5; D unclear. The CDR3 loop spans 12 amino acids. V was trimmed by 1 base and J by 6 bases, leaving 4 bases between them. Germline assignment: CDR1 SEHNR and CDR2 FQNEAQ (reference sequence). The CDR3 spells CASSLGFQPQHF. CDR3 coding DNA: TGTGCCAGCAGCTTAGGGTTTCAGCCCCAGCATTTT.

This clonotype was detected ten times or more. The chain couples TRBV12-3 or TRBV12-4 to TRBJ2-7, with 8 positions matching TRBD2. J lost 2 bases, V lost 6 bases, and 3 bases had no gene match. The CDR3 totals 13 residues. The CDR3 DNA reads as TGTGCCAGCAGCTTACTAGCGGCCTACGAGCAGTACTTC. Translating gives CASSLLAAYEQYF.

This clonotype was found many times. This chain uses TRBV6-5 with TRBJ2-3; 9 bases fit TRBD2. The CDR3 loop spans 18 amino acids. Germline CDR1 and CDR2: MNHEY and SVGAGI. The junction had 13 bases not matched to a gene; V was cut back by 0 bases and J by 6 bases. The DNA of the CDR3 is TGTGCCAGCAGTTACTCGATTGGAGGCGGGGGGGCCAGGGATACGCAGTATTTT. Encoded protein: CASSYSIGGGGARDTQYF.

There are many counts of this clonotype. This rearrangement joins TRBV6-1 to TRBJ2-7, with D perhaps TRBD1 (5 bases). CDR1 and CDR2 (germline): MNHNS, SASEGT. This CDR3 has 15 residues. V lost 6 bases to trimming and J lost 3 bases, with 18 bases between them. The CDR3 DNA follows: TGTGCCAGCAGGCCTAACAGGTCCCTACGCTACGAGCAGTACTTC. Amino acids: CASRPNRSLRYEQYF.

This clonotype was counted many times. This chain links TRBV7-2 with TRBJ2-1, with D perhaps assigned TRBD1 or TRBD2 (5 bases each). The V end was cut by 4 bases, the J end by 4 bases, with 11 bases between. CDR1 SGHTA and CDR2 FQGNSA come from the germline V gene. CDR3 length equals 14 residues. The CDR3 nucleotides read TGTGCCAGCAGCTGGGGGACGGAATACAATGAGCAGTTCTTC. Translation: CASSWGTEYNEQFF. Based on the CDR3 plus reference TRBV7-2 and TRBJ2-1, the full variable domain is GAGVSQSPSNKVTEKGKDVELRCDPISGHTALYWYRQSLGQGLEFLIYFQGNSAPDKSGLPSDRFSAERTGGSVSTLTIQRTQQEDSAVYLCASSWGTEYNEQFFGPGTRLTVL.

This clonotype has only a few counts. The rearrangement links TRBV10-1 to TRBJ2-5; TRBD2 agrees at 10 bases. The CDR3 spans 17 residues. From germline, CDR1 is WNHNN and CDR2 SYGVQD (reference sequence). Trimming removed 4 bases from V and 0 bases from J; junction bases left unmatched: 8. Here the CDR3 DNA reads TGCGCCAGCAGTGCCCCGGGAACTAGCGGGAACCAAGAGACCCAGTACTTC. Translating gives CASSAPGTSGNQETQYF.

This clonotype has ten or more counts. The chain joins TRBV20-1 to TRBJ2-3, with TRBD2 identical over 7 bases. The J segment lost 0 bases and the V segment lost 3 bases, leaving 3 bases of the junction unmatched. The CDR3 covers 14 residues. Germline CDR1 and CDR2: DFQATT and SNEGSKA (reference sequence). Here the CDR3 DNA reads TGCAGTGCTAGCGGGAGGAGGAGCACAGATACGCAGTATTTT. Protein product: CSASGRRSTDTQYF.

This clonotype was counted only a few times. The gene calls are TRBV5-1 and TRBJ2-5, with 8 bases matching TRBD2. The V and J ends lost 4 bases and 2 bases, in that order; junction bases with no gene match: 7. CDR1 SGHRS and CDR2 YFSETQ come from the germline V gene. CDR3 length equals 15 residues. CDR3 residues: CASSRSGGGQETQYF. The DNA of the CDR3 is TGCGCCAGCAGCAGGTCCGGGGGGGGGCAAGAGACCCAGTACTTC.

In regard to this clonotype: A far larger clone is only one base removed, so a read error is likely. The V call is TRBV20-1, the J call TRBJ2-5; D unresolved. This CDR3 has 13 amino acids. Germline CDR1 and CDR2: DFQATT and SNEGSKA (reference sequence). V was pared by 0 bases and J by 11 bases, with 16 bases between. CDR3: CSARESAYNEQYF. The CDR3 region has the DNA TGCAGTGCTAGAGAATCGGCCTACAATGAGCAGTACTTC.